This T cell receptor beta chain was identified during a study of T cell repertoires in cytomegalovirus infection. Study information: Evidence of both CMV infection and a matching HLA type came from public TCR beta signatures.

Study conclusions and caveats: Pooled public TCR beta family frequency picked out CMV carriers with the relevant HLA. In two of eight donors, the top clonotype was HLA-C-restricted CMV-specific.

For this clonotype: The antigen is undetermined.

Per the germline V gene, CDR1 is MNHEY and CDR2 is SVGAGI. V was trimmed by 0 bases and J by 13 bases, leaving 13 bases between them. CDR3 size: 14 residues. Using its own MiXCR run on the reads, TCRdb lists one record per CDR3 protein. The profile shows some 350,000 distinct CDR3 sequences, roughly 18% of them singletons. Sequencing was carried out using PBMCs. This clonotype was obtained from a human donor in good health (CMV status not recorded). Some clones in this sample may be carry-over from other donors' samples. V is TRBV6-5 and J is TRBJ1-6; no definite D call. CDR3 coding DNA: TGTGCCAGCAGTTACTCGGAGCGGGTAGGTCCCCTCCACTTT. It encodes CASSYSERVGPLHF.